Below, 16 T cell receptor beta chains from the same sample are listed, as sequenced in a study of neoadjuvant nivolumab and ipilimumab in lung cancer. Repertoires were generated with immunoSEQ multiplex PCR, while TCRdb's copy carries only in-frame clones and drops some. The sample lists tens of thousands of clones, roughly 84% seen once, with approximately 22% in the top ten. The input for sequencing was peripheral blood, taken before neoadjuvant nivolumab, alone or with ipilimumab. The source is an adult with non-small cell lung cancer.

V gene TRBV9 combines with J gene TRBJ2-1; TRBD2 agrees at 16 bases. V gave up 0 bases and J gave up 6 bases; unmatched junction bases: 3. Per germline, CDR1 SGDLS and CDR2 YYNGEE. The CDR3 has 17 amino acids. The CDR3 coding sequence is TGTGCCAGCAGCGTAGGGGGGACTAGCGGGAGGGTCAATGAGCAGTTCTTC. Encoded protein: CASSVGGTSGRVNEQFF.

This chain joins TRBV6-6 and TRBJ1-1, with D uncertain. The germline gives CDR1 MNHNY, CDR2 SVGAGI (reference sequence). Trimming stripped 5 bases from V and 0 bases from J, with 7 bases between. This CDR3 is built from 13 residues. CDR3 sequence reads: CASSPLVNTEAFF. The DNA for the CDR3 is TGTGCCAGCAGTCCTCTGGTGAACACTGAAGCTTTCTTT.

The chain recombines TRBV5-1 with TRBJ2-5; 11 positions match TRBD2. Germline V gene lookup returns CDR1 SGHRS and CDR2 YFSETQ. This CDR3 contains 15 residues. J gave up 11 bases and V 4 bases, and 13 bases lay outside the gene matches. This CDR3 reads CASSLLGSSGRPQYF. The CDR3 coding sequence is TGCGCCAGCAGCCTTCTTGGATCTAGCGGGAGGCCGCAGTACTTC. The variable domain in full, completed from reference TRBV5-1 and TRBJ2-5, reads KAGVTQTPRYLIKTRGQQVTLSCSPISGHRSVSWYQQTPGQGLQFLFEYFSETQRNKGNFPGRFSGRQFSNSRSEMNVSTLELGDSALYLCASSLLGSSGRPQYFGPGTRLLVL.

The genes are TRBV5-1 and TRBJ1-1; D call uncertain. There are 13 residues in the CDR3. Trimming removed 2 bases at V and 0 bases at J, with 5 bases between. CDR1 SGHRS and CDR2 YFSETQ come from the germline V gene. CDR3 in DNA: TGCGCCAGCAGCTTCGACATGAACACTGAAGCTTTCTTT. Translating it yields CASSFDMNTEAFF.

CDR3 protein: CASSPGLDSYNEQFF. The CDR3 coding sequence is TGCGCCAGCAGCCCGGGCCTAGACTCCTACAATGAGCAGTTCTTC. The genes are TRBV4-3 and TRBJ2-1; D unclear. The CDR3 contains 15 residues. Germline CDR1 is LGHNA and CDR2 is YSLEER. Trimming shortened V by 4 bases and J by 0 bases, and 10 bases separated the two germline ends.

The rearrangement joins TRBV11-3 to TRBJ1-1; 7 bases are shared with TRBD1. Unmatched junction bases numbered 11, after V lost 4 bases and J lost 6 bases. Germline CDR1 and CDR2: SGHNT and YENEEA. The CDR3 extends over 15 amino acids. The CDR3 nucleotides are TGTGCCAGCAGCTCCATAGGAGGGGGCCGGGCTGAAGCTTTCTTT. The encoded protein is CASSSIGGGRAEAFF.

V and J are TRBV28 and TRBJ1-1; a weak D match, TRBD1 (5 bases). This CDR3 has 13 amino acids. Germline lookup yields CDR1 MDHEN and CDR2 SYDVKM. Deletions cut 8 bases from V and 0 bases from J, with 10 bases between. CDR3 in DNA: TGTGCCAGCGGCGCAGGGATGAACACTGAAGCTTTCTTT. The encoded protein is CASGAGMNTEAFF.

The chain is built from TRBV11-2 and TRBJ2-2, with unresolved D. Germline values: CDR1 SGHAT, CDR2 FQNNGV. The CDR3 runs to 13 residues. Trimming cost V 11 bases and J 3 bases, with 13 bases left between them. The CDR3 DNA reads as TGTGCCGTTGCCCAGCTTTACACCGGGGAGCTGTTTTTT. Translating it yields CAVAQLYTGELFF.

The rearrangement uses TRBV10-2 and TRBJ1-5; D remains unclear. Germline V gene sequence: CDR1 WSHSY, CDR2 SAAADI. V gave up 10 bases and J gave up 5 bases, with 12 bases separating them. The CDR3 covers 12 residues. The CDR3 is CATGGSDQPQHF. The CDR3, as DNA: TGCGCCACAGGAGGGTCGGATCAGCCCCAGCATTTT.

CDR3 protein: CAIQSFDTRAFF. CDR3 nucleotides: TGTGCCATCCAAAGTTTTGACACCCGGGCTTTCTTT. This chain uses TRBV10-3 with TRBJ1-1; D gene unclear. Per germline, CDR1 ENHRY and CDR2 SYGVKD. Between the trimmed V and J ends, which lost 8 bases and 11 bases, there was a span of 18 bases. The CDR3 contains 12 residues.

Only one count was recorded for this clone. The chain employs TRBV7-2 and TRBJ2-7; TRBD1 matches at 8 bases. This CDR3 contains 14 residues. V shed 3 bases and J 2 bases; nucleotides not matched to a gene: 3. In germline, CDR1 is SGHTA, CDR2 FQGNSA. The CDR3: CASSFPGQAYEQYF. The CDR3 DNA is TGTGCCAGCAGCTTCCCGGGACAGGCCTACGAGCAGTACTTC. The entire variable domain, with the rest obtained from reference TRBV7-2 and TRBJ2-7, is as follows: GAGVSQSPSNKVTEKGKDVELRCDPISGHTALYWYRQSLGQGLEFLIYFQGNSAPDKSGLPSDRFSAERTGGSVSTLTIQRTQQEDSAVYLCASSFPGQAYEQYFGPGTRLTVT.

The V and J genes are TRBV18 and TRBJ2-1; 14 nucleotides align to TRBD2. Germline V lookup: CDR1 KGHSH, CDR2 LQKENI. This CDR3 is built from 15 residues. V was clipped by 3 bases and J by 7 bases; unmatched bases: 2. CDR3 region: CASSPGLAGDNEQFF. CDR3 nucleotide sequence: TGTGCCAGCTCACCGGGACTAGCGGGAGATAATGAGCAGTTCTTC.

The chain employs TRBV7-2 and TRBJ1-4; D gene uncertain. The V gene lost 0 bases and the J gene lost 3 bases, with 11 bases spanning the gap. The CDR3 runs to 16 residues. Germline-derived CDR1 and CDR2 are SGHTA and FQGNSA. DNA of the CDR3: TGTGCCAGCAGCTTAGCCGCACGGCAGGCTAATGAAAAACTGTTTTTT. Its protein product is CASSLAARQANEKLFF.

This chain joins TRBV11-3 and TRBJ2-2, with D perhaps TRBD1 (6 bases). Trimming cost V 5 bases and J 4 bases, with 14 bases left between them. Looked up from germline, CDR1 is SGHNT and CDR2 is YENEEA. The CDR3 covers 15 residues. The CDR3 sequence is CASSNRDEVTGELFF. The CDR3 region has the DNA TGTGCCAGCAGCAACAGGGATGAGGTCACCGGGGAGCTGTTTTTT.

This chain uses TRBV5-5 with TRBJ2-2, with D hard to call. CDR3 length equals 15 residues. Germline CDR1 and CDR2: SGHKS and YYEKEE (reference sequence). Between the trimmed V and J ends, which lost 3 bases and 0 bases, there was a span of 9 bases. The chain's CDR3 is CASSSEVANTGELFF. For the CDR3, the DNA is TGTGCCAGCAGCTCCGAGGTCGCGAACACCGGGGAGCTGTTTTTT.

The chain uses TRBV19 and TRBJ1-5; D is unclear. V was pared by 3 bases and J by 10 bases, with 10 bases between. This CDR3 region has 12 residues. Germline-derived CDR1 and CDR2 are LNHDA and SQIVND (reference sequence). CDR3 sequence (DNA): TGTGCCAGTAGTATTGGTGGGCGACCCCAGCATTTT. It yields the protein CASSIGGRPQHF.